The TCR beta chain under discussion was sequenced for a study of T cell responses to AZD1222 COVID-19 vaccine (dated by TCRdb to the early 2020s). A note on the overall study: Because spike-specific TCR depth and breadth did not differ between the two schedules, AZD1222 recipients who got a second dose at roughly 4 weeks were pooled with those who got a second dose at roughly 12 weeks. A total of about 230 trial participants underwent TCR sequencing, of whom 200 to 220 received two doses of AZD1222 and 26 received two doses of the MenACWY control vaccine. Enrollment into the trials was organized by age into subgroups of 18-55, 56-69 and 70-plus years, and those subgroups contained roughly 150, 30 and 60 TCR-sequenced participants, respectively. Study-level results and caveats: In the small 56-69-year group, the increase in depth fell short of significance, most likely because of low power. Conclusions about previously exposed vaccinees are limited, since just five or six AZD1222 recipients were seropositive for SARS-CoV-2 at baseline. Most participants were white British and females outnumbered males, and the authors suggested that clonal diversity may have been underestimated. After two AZD1222 doses, spike-specific TCR breadth and depth were significantly higher than at day 0 and than in MenACWY recipients. CD4 TCRs associated with the vaccine covered the entire spike protein, and the dominant responses were in regions 160-218 and 743-854. Because no day 14 peak-response samples were available, repertoires were characterized only after the peak T cell response. Reportedly, almost half of the unique spike-specific TCRs recognized epitopes lying outside the regions that are mutated in the B.1.351 and B.1.1.7 variants.

The CDR3 spans 18 residues, from the cysteine through the phenylalanine. Just the 54-base CDR3 DNA is kept, in frame starting at base 1. The germline V gene (reference sequence) gives CDR1 as MNHEY and CDR2 as SMNVEV. From V the trimming removes 5 bases and from J it removes 6 bases, while the gene matches leave 16 bases of the junction unaccounted for. The CDR3 regions of human TCRbeta chains were subjected to immunosequencing. As for how the authors treated the data: Repertoire TCRs were checked for matches against a reference library of SARS-CoV-2-specific TCRs that had been generated using the MIRA antigen-specificity platform. Breadth meant the fraction of unique TCRs that were SARS-CoV-2-associated, whereas depth meant the fraction of total T cells that were SARS-CoV-2-associated. Using the MIRA data, every spike-specific TCR was mapped to the spike region that the TCR reacted to and assigned to either a CD4 or a CD8 class. Log10-transformed breadth and depth values were compared by one-way ANOVA with Sidak's multiple comparisons tests. TCRdb obtained this table from immuneACCESS and retained in-frame rearrangements with V and J assigned. These tables miss some clones; where compared with another copy, unresolved V genes account for less than half of the shortfall, and the remainder is unexplained. V and J calls and clone size are as listed in that table; D and trimming were resolved from the DNA. Recorded for this sample are approximately 110,000 clones; about 85% of them occurred a single time. The ten largest clones represent around 6% of the sample.

To note about this clone: Its antigen is currently not known. No clone much larger than this one lies a single base away; base qualities are absent.

The label giving this sample's time point can be read as: baseline before first vaccination. Samples from vaccinated people were obtained from the UK trials COV001 and COV002, which included a single-blind randomized controlled phase 2/3 trial of AZD1222 (ChAdOx1 nCoV-19) in healthy adults. Trial participant PBMC samples were collected at day 0 and day 28 after the second dose for TCRbeta chain sequencing. The material sequenced was peripheral blood, taken on day 0 of AZD1222 vaccination. The rearrangement joined TRBV27 to TRBJ1-1, with TRBD1 identical over 12 junction bases. The origin of this receptor is an adult in good health. The CDR3 corresponds to CASSPKGGQGAAFSEAFF. The nucleotide sequence reads TGTGCCAGCAGTCCCAAGGGGGGACAGGGGGCGGCGTTCTCTGAAGCTTTCTTT.